This T cell receptor beta chain was recovered during a study of CD8 T cells in ankylosing spondylitis listed by TCRdb under 2017. Regarding the research as a whole: To find TCR variants linked to disease, the study profiled T cell receptor beta repertoires in ankylosing spondylitis patients and healthy donors. The full study cohort was made up of 25 to 30 ankylosing spondylitis patients and fewer than 120 healthy donors. Samples of peripheral blood were taken, and for ankylosing spondylitis patients, synovial fluid was collected as well.

Sequencing relied on an Illumina HiSeq 2500. Quantitative 5'-RACE with molecular barcodes was the method used to prepare the TCR beta libraries. For the original study's pipeline: A new computational method, built on a probabilistic model of VDJ rearrangement, was used to identify disease-linked TCR variants. Clones were called with MiXCR by TCRdb after fastp trimmed the public reads at Q25, and only in-frame beta chains were retained. For every CDR3 protein sequence, its rows merge into one entry that carries the most common genes and DNA. TCRdb, rather than the study authors, made the V and J calls. The sample table shows 40,000 or so distinct CDR3 sequences, and approximately 10% are seen once. Of the sample, roughly 1.3% falls within the top ten clones. What the research found in general, with its limitations: A TCR beta motif of about eight highly homologous amino acid variants appeared characteristic of blood from ankylosing spondylitis patients. The disease-linked clones were reported as significantly enriched in matched synovial fluid samples from ankylosing spondylitis patients. Some motif variants had previously been reported in the synovial fluid and blood of reactive arthritis patients, which suggests shared mechanisms of disease initiation. A CD8+ phenotype was shown by the disease-linked clones, which were found at relatively low frequencies in peripheral blood.

The germline V gene sets CDR1 to SGHTA and CDR2 to FQGNSA. Its CDR3 holds 12 amino acids, cysteine through phenylalanine. Just CDR3 DNA is preserved here, 36 bases in frame from base 1. Comment on this clonotype: Its binding antigen is unknown. One junction end does not reproduce the germline sequence, and a read error may be involved.

The sequence came from a male donor with ankylosing spondylitis or in good health (not recorded which). Rearrangement joined TRBV7-2 to TRBJ1-5; no D gene call is confident. What was sequenced was blood, either unsorted or a sorted T cell fraction (not recorded which). The encoded CDR3 is CASSSPNQPQHF. The DNA reads TGTGCCAGCAGCTCCCCCAATCAGCCCCAACATTTT.